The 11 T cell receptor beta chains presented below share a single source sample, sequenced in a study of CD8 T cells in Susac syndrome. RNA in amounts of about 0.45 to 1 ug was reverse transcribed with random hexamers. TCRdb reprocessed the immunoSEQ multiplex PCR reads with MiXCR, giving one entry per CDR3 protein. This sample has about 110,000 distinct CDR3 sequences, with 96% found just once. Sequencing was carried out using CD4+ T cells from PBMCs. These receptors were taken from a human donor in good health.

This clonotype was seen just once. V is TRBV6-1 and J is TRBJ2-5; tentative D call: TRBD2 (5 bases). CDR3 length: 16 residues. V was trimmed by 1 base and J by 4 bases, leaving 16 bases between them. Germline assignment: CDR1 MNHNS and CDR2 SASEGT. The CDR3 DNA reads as TGTGCCAGCAGTGAAGACCGACCACCCCGGGGAGAGACCCAGTACTTC. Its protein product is CASSEDRPPRGETQYF.

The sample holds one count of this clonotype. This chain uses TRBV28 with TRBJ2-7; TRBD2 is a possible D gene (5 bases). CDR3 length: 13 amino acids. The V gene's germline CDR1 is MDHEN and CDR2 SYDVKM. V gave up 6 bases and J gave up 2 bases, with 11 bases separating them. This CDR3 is CASRRVRPYEQYF. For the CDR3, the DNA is TGTGCCAGCAGGCGGGTCCGTCCCTACGAGCAGTACTTC. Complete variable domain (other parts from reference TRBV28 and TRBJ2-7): DVKVTQSSRYLVKRTGEKVFLECVQDMDHENMFWYRQDPGLGLRLIYFSYDVKMKEKGDIPEGYSVSREKKERFSLILESASTNQTSMYLCASRRVRPYEQYFGPGTRLTVT.

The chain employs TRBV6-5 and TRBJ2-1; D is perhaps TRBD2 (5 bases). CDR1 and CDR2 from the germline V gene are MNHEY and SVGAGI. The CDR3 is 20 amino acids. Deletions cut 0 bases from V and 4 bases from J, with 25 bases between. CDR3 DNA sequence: TGTGCCAGCAGTTACTCGACCGGGATCAATCCATACCCCGGATACAATGAGCAGTTCTTC. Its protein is CASSYSTGINPYPGYNEQFF.

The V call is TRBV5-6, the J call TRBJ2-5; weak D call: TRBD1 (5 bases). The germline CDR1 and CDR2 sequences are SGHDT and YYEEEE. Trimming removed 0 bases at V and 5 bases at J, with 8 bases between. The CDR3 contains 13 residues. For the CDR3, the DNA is TGTGCCAGCAGCTTGGCCAGGGTCGAGACCCAGTACTTC. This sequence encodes CASSLARVETQYF.

The CDR3: CASTTGTGKIVLRYEQYF. As DNA, the CDR3 is TGTGCCAGCACTACCGGGACAGGGAAGATCGTTTTGAGGTACGAGCAGTACTTC. This chain uses TRBV28 with TRBJ2-7; the match to TRBD1 covers 9 bases. The CDR3 runs 18 residues. J was trimmed by 4 bases and V by 7 bases; bases with no gene match: 20. CDR1 is MDHEN, CDR2 SYDVKM, per germline.

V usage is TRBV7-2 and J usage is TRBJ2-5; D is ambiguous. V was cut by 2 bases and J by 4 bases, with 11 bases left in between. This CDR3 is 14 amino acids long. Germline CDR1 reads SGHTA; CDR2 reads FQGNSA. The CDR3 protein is CASSLHRSVETQYF. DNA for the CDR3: TGTGCCAGCAGCTTACATCGGAGCGTAGAGACCCAGTACTTC. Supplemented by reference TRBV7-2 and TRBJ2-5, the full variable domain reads GAGVSQSPSNKVTEKGKDVELRCDPISGHTALYWYRQSLGQGLEFLIYFQGNSAPDKSGLPSDRFSAERTGGSVSTLTIQRTQQEDSAVYLCASSLHRSVETQYFGPGTRLLVL.

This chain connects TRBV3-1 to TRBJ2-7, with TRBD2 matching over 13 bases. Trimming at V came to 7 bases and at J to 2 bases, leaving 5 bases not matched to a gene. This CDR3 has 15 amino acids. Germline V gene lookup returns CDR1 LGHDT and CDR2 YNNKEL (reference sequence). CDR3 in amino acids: CASTQGLAGTYEQYF. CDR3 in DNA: TGTGCCAGCACCCAGGGACTAGCGGGAACCTACGAGCAGTACTTC.

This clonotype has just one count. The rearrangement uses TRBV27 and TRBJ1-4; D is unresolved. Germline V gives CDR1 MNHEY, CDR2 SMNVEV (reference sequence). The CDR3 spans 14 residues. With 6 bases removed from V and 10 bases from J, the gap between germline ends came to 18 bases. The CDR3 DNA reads TGTGCCAGCAGCAGCCCCGTGAAGGCGGGAAAACTGTTTTTT. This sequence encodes CASSSPVKAGKLFF.

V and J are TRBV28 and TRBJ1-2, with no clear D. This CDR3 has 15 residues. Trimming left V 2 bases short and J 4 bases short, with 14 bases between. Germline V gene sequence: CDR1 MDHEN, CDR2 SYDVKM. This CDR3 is CASSLGGSWSYGYTF. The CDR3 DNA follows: TGTGCCAGCAGTTTAGGCGGGTCCTGGAGCTATGGCTACACCTTC.

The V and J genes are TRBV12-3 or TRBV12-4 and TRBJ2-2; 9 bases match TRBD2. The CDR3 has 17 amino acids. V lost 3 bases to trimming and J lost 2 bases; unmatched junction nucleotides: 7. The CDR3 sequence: CASSFPGRGGNTGELFF. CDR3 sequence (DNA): TGTGCCAGCAGTTTTCCCGGGCGGGGGGGCAACACCGGGGAGCTGTTTTTT.

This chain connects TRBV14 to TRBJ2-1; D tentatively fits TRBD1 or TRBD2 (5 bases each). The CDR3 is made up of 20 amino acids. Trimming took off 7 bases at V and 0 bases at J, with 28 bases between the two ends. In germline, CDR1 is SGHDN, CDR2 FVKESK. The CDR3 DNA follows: TGTGCCAGCATTCGAGACAGTAAGAATGGCGGTCGGGGCTCCTACAATGAGCAGTTCTTC. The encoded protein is CASIRDSKNGGRGSYNEQFF.